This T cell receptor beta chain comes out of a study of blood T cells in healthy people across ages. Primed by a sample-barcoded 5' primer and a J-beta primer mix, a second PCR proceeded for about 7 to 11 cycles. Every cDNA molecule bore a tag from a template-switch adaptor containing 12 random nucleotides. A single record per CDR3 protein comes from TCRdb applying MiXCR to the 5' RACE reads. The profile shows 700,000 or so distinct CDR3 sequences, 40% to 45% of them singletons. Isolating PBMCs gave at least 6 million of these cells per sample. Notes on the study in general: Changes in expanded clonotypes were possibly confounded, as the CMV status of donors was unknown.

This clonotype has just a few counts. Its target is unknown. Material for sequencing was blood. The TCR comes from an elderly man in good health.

Written as DNA, the CDR3 is TGCAGTGCTCGCCCGCGGGGACAAAATAATTCACCCCTCCACTTT. Translation gives CSARPRGQNNSPLHF. The chain recombines TRBV20-1 with TRBJ1-6; tentative D call: TRBD1 (6 bases). The CDR3 is 15 amino acids. V lost 5 bases to trimming and J lost 5 bases, with 16 bases between them. In germline, CDR1 is DFQATT, CDR2 SNEGSKA (reference sequence).